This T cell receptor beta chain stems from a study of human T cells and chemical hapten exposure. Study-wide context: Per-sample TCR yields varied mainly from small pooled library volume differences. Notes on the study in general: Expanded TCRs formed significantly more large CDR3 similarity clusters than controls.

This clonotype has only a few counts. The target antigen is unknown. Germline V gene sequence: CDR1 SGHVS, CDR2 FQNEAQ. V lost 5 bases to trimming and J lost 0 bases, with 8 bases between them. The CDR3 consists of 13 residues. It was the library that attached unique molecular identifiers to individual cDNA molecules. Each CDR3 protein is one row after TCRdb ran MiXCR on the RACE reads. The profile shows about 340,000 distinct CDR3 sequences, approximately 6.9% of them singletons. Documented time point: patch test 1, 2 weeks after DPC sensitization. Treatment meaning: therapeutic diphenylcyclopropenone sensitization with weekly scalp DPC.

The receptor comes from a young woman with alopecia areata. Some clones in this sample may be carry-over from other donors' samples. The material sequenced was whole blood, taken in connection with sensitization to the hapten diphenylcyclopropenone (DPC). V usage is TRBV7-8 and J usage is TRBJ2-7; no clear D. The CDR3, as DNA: TGTGCCAGCAGCCCCCTCGCCTCCTACGAGCAGTACTTC. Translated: CASSPLASYEQYF.